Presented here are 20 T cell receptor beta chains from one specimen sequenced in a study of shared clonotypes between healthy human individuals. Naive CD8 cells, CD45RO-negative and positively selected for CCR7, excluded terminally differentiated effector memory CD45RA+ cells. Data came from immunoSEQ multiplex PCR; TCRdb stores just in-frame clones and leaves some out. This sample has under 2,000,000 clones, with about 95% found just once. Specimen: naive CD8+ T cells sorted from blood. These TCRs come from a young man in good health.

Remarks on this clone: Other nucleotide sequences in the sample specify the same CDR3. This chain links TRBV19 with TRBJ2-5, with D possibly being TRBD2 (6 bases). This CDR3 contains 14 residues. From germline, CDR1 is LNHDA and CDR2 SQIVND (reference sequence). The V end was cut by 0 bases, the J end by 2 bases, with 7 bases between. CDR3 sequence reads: CASSIDGGQETQYF. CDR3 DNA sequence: TGTGCCAGTAGTATAGATGGGGGGCAAGAGACCCAGTACTTC.

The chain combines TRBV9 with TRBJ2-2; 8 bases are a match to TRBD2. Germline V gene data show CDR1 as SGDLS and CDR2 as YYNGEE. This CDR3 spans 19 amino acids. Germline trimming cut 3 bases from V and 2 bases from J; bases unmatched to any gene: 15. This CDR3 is CASSAEPGWLAGNTGELFF. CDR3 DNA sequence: TGTGCCAGCAGCGCCGAGCCTGGCTGGCTAGCGGGTAACACCGGGGAGCTGTTTTTT. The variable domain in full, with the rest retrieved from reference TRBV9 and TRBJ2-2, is DSGVTQTPKHLITATGQRVTLRCSPRSGDLSVYWYQQSLDQGLQFLIQYYNGEERAKGNILERFSAQQFPDLHSELNLSSLELGDSALYFCASSAEPGWLAGNTGELFFGEGSRLTVL.

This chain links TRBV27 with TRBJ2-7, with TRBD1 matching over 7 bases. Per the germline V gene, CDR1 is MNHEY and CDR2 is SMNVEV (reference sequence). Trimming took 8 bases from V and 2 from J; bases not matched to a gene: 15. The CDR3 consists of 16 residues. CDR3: CASGLQGYTPAYEQYF. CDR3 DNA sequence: TGTGCCAGCGGCCTACAGGGGTATACCCCCGCCTACGAGCAGTACTTC.

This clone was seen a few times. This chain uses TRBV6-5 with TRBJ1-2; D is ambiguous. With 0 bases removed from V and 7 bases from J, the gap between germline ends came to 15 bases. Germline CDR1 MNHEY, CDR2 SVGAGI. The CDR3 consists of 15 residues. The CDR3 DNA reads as TGTGCCAGCAGTTACTCGTTTGGGGTCATGCGTGGCTACACCTTC. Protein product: CASSYSFGVMRGYTF.

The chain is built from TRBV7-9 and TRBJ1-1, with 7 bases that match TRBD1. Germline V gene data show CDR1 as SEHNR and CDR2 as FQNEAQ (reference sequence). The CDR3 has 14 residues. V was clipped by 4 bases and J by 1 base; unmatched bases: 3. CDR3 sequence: CASSWWDRNTEAFF. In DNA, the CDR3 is TGTGCCAGCAGCTGGTGGGACAGGAACACTGAAGCTTTCTTT.

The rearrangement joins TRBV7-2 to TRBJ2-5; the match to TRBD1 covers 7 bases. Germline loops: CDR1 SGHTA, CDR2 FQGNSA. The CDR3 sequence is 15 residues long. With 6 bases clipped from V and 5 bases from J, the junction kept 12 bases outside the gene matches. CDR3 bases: TGTGCCAGCAGACTTATGTCGACAGGGTCCGAGACCCAGTACTTC. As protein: CASRLMSTGSETQYF.

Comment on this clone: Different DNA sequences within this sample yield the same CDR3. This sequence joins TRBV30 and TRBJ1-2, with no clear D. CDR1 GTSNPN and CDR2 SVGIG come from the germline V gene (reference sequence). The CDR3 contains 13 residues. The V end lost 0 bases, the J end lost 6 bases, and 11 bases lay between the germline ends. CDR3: CAWSVSSGDGYTF. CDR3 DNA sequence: TGTGCCTGGAGTGTATCTTCCGGGGATGGCTACACCTTC.

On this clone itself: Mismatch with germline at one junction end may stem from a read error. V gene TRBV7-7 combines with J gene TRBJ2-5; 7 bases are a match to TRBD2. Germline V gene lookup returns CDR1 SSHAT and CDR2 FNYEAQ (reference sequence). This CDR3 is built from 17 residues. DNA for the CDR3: TGTGCTAGCAGCCTGGGTCGGATAGCGGGCTTACAAGAGACCCAGTACTTC. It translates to CASSLGRIAGLQETQYF.

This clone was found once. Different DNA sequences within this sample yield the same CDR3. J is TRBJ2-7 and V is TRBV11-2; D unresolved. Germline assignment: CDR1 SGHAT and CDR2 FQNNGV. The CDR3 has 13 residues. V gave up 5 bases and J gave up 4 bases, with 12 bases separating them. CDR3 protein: CASSLGSTYEQYF. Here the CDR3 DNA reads TGTGCCAGCAGCCTGGGTAGTACTTACGAGCAGTACTTC.

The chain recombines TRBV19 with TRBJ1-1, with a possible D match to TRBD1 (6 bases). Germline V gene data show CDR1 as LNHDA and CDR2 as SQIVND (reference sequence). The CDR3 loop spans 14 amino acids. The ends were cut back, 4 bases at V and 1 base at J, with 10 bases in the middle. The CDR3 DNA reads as TGTGCCAGTAGTAAACAGGGAGGGAACACTGAAGCTTTCTTT. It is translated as CASSKQGGNTEAFF.

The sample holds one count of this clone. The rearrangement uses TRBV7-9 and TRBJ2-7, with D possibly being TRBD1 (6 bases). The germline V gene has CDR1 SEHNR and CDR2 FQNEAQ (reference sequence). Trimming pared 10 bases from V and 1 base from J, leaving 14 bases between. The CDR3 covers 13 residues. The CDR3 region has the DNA TGTGCCATCTTGGACAGTCATTCCTACGAGCAGTACTTC. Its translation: CAILDSHSYEQYF. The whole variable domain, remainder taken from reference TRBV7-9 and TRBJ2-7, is DTGVSQNPRHKITKRGQNVTFRCDPISEHNRLYWYRQTLGQGPEFLTYFQNEAQLEKSRLLSDRFSAERPKGSFSTLEIQRTEQGDSAMYLCAILDSHSYEQYFGPGTRLTVT.

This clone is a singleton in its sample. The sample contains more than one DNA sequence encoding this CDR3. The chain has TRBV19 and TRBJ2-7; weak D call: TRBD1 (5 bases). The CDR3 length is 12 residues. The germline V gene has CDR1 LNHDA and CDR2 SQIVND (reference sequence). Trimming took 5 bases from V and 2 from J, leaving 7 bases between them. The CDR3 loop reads CASSDSPYEQYF. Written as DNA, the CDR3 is TGTGCCAGTAGTGACAGCCCCTACGAGCAGTACTTC.

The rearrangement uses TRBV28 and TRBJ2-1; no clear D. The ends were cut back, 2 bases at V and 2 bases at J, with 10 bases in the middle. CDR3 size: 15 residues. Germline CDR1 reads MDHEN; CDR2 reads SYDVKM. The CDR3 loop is CASSLGWNTYNEQFF. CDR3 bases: TGTGCCAGCAGTTTAGGGTGGAATACCTACAATGAGCAGTTCTTC.

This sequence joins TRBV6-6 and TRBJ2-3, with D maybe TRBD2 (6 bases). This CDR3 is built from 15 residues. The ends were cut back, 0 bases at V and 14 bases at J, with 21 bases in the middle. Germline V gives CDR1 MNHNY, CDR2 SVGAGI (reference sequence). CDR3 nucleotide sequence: TGTGCCAGCAGTTACTCGGCGGCGGCAGGCGGGGTTACGTATTTT. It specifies CASSYSAAAGGVTYF.

Here the CDR3 reads CATLVGYEQYF. In DNA form, the CDR3 reads TGTGCCACCCTAGTGGGCTACGAGCAGTACTTC. The chain employs TRBV6-5 and TRBJ2-7; D call uncertain. CDR3 length: 11 amino acids. Germline V lookup: CDR1 MNHEY, CDR2 SVGAGI. V was shortened by 10 bases and J by 3 bases, with 10 bases between the two germline ends.

The CDR3 DNA sequence: TGCGCCAGCAGCCAAGATCGAACAGGCGAGCATTACGAGCAGTACTTC. Amino acid sequence: CASSQDRTGEHYEQYF. J is TRBJ2-7 and V is TRBV4-3, with D possibly matching TRBD1 (5 bases). V lost 0 bases to trimming and J lost 4 bases, with 16 bases between them. Germline CDR1 is LGHNA and CDR2 is YSLEER. The CDR3 runs to 16 residues.

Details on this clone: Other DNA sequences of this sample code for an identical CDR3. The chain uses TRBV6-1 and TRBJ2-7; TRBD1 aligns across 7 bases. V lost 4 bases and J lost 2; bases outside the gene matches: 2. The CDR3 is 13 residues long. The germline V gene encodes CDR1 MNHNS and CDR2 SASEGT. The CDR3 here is CASSAGTAYEQYF. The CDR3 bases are TGTGCCAGCAGTGCCGGGACAGCCTACGAGCAGTACTTC.

CDR3 region: CASSRDRGWDGYTF. As DNA, the CDR3 is TGTGCCAGCAGTAGGGACAGGGGTTGGGATGGCTACACCTTC. The chain is built from TRBV6-1 and TRBJ1-2, with TRBD1 matching 10 bases. The J segment lost 6 bases and the V segment lost 5 bases, leaving 6 bases of the junction unmatched. The germline CDR1 and CDR2 sequences are MNHNS and SASEGT. This CDR3 is built from 14 residues.

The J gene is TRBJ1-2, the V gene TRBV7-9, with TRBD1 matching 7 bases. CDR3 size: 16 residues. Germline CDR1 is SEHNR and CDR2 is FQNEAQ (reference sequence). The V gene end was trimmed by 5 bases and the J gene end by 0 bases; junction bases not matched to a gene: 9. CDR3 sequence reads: CASSETGETPNYGYTF. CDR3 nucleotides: TGTGCCAGCAGCGAAACAGGGGAAACCCCTAACTATGGCTACACCTTC.

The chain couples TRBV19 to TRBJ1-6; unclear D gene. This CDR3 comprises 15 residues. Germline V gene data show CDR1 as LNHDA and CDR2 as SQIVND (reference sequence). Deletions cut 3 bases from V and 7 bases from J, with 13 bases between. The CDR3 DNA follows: TGTGCCAGTAGTATCCCCGGGGAGTACAATTCACCCCTCCACTTT. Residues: CASSIPGEYNSPLHF.